These 25 T cell receptor beta chains came from one sample sequenced in a study of vaccination and CD4 T cells after COVID-19. Stated treatment: roughly nine-day PBMC culture with coronavirus spike peptide pools or control peptides (ViraFEST assay). The Oncomine TCR Beta short-read assay was applied to DNA of cultured CD4+ T cells. Via MiXCR, TCRdb re-called the PCR reads, giving one row per CDR3 protein. The sample lists tens of thousands of distinct CDR3 sequences, around 48% occurring once. Which antigens these TCRs recognize remains unknown. The sample was CD4+ T cells from blood, cultured in vitro. These receptors were taken from a human donor who had recovered from COVID-19.

The chain employs TRBV20-1 and TRBJ2-2, with 11 bases aligning to TRBD2. J gave up 4 bases and V 6 bases, and 10 bases lay outside the gene matches. Germline V gives CDR1 DFQATT, CDR2 SNEGSKA (reference sequence). This CDR3 comprises 16 residues. This CDR3 is CSASLAGGLGTGELFF. The CDR3 DNA reads as TGCAGTGCGAGCTTAGCGGGGGGGCTGGGCACCGGGGAGCTGTTTTTT.

This clonotype was counted between two and nine times. The chain couples TRBV7-9 to TRBJ1-6, with D uncertain. CDR3 length equals 13 residues. From germline, CDR1 is SEHNR and CDR2 FQNEAQ (reference sequence). V was clipped by 5 bases and J by 10 bases, with 12 bases between them. CDR3 loop: CASSPYRGSPLHF. The DNA of the CDR3 is TGTGCCAGCAGCCCCTATCGTGGATCACCCCTCCACTTT.

In this sample, this clonotype turned up a few times. V gene TRBV7-2 combines with J gene TRBJ1-6, with 8 bases aligning to TRBD1. CDR1 is SGHTA, CDR2 FQGNSA, per germline. The length of the CDR3 is 15 residues. Trimming removed 1 base from V and 10 bases from J; junction bases left unmatched: 6. CDR3 protein: CASSLVTGVGSPLHF. The CDR3 nucleotides read TGTGCCAGCAGCTTAGTGACAGGGGTCGGATCACCCCTCCACTTT.

DNA for the CDR3: TGTGCCAGCAGCCCAGTAGGGCGCCCCGGCGAGCAGTACTTC. Its protein is CASSPVGRPGEQYF. This chain links TRBV14 with TRBJ2-7; D remains ambiguous. V was trimmed by 4 bases and J by 6 bases, leaving 16 bases between them. This CDR3 has 14 residues. Looked up from germline, CDR1 is SGHDN and CDR2 is FVKESK.

This chain links TRBV28 with TRBJ1-5; a possible D gene is TRBD1 (5 bases). This CDR3 comprises 14 residues. The germline V and J ends were trimmed by 1 base and 6 bases, with 10 bases remaining between them. Germline V CDR1 and CDR2: MDHEN, SYDVKM. The CDR3 protein is CASSLSGFRQPQHF. Written as DNA, the CDR3 is TGTGCCAGCAGTTTATCAGGGTTCCGTCAGCCCCAGCATTTT.

The J gene is TRBJ1-5, the V gene TRBV15, with TRBD1 identical over 7 bases. Germline V gene data show CDR1 as LNHNV and CDR2 as YYDKDF (reference sequence). Losses at the gene ends were 0 bases for V and 6 bases for J; bases not matched to a gene: 17. The CDR3 runs 19 residues. The CDR3 spells CATSRDSPTLTGKVQPQHF. CDR3 bases: TGTGCCACCAGCAGAGATTCACCCACTCTGACAGGGAAGGTTCAGCCCCAGCATTTT.

The chain employs TRBV7-6 and TRBJ2-7; 7 positions agree with TRBD2. This CDR3 comprises 17 residues. Unmatched junction bases numbered 9, after V lost 1 base and J lost 0 bases. Per germline, CDR1 SGHVS and CDR2 FNYEAQ. In DNA, the CDR3 is TGTGCCAGCAGCTTAGGGGCTAGCGGTACGAGCTCCTACGAGCAGTACTTC. It specifies CASSLGASGTSSYEQYF.

The chain joins TRBV10-3 to TRBJ2-4, with 8 bases fitting TRBD1. V shed 6 bases, J shed 13 bases, and the junction held 17 bases outside the gene matches. The germline V gene has CDR1 ENHRY and CDR2 SYGVKD. The CDR3 is 15 residues long. In DNA form, the CDR3 reads TGTGCCATCAGCGCCGGGACAGGTCCTGAGGATCCCCAGTACTTC. This codes for CAISAGTGPEDPQYF.

V gene TRBV7-6 combines with J gene TRBJ1-5, with a weak D call TRBD1 (5 bases). Germline lookup yields CDR1 SGHVS and CDR2 FNYEAQ. V shed 1 base and J shed 6 bases, with 13 bases lying between them. The CDR3 is made up of 15 amino acids. As DNA, the CDR3 is TGTGCCAGCAGCTTAGGGTCGGGGGTAACTCAGCCCCAGCATTTT. It yields the protein CASSLGSGVTQPQHF.

This rearrangement joins TRBV21-1 to TRBJ2-2. TRBV21-1 is labeled a pseudogene. The CDR3 runs 14 residues. CDR3 sequence: CASSKVCCTGELFF. The CDR3 DNA is TGTGCCAGCAGCAAAGTCTGCTGCACCGGGGAGCTGTTTTTT.

A few counts support this clonotype. The rearrangement links TRBV15 to TRBJ1-1, with TRBD1 identical over 8 bases. The length of the CDR3 is 16 residues. The V and J ends lost 1 base and 5 bases, in that order; junction bases with no gene match: 9. The germline gives CDR1 LNHNV, CDR2 YYDKDF (reference sequence). The CDR3, as DNA: TGTGCCACCAGCAGAGGACGAAACAGGGGGGGGACTGAAGCTTTCTTT. This codes for CATSRGRNRGGTEAFF.

The chain joins TRBV6-1 to TRBJ1-1, with D unclear. Trimming pared 1 base from V and 4 bases from J, leaving 13 bases between. The CDR3 length is 15 residues. The germline gives CDR1 MNHNS, CDR2 SASEGT. The CDR3 spells CASSEVGGESTEAFF. CDR3 sequence (DNA): TGTGCCAGCAGTGAAGTGGGCGGGGAGAGCACTGAAGCTTTCTTT.

This clonotype was seen only a few times. V is TRBV19 and J is TRBJ1-5; D possibly corresponds to TRBD1 (6 bases). The CDR3 extends over 13 amino acids. Germline CDR1 LNHDA, CDR2 SQIVND (reference sequence). V was cut by 3 bases and J by 6 bases, with 9 bases left in between. The CDR3, as DNA: TGTGCCAGTAGTATGGGGGGCAGTCAGCCCCAGCATTTT. Amino acids: CASSMGGSQPQHF.

The chain employs TRBV7-9 and TRBJ1-4; 10 bases line up with TRBD1. The CDR3 is made up of 15 amino acids. Germline V gives CDR1 SEHNR, CDR2 FQNEAQ (reference sequence). J gave up 8 bases and V 4 bases, and 7 bases lay outside the gene matches. The CDR3 nucleotides are TGTGCCAGCAGCTCTCCCGGGACAGGGGACGAAAAACTGTTTTTT. Translating gives CASSSPGTGDEKLFF.

The V call is TRBV6-1, the J call TRBJ2-3; D is possibly TRBD1 or TRBD2 (6 bases each). V was pared by 2 bases and J by 4 bases, with 16 bases between. Germline V gene data show CDR1 as MNHNS and CDR2 as SASEGT. The CDR3 loop spans 16 amino acids. CDR3 nucleotide sequence: TGTGCCAGCAGTGAATTAGGAGGGGGATACGCAGATACGCAGTATTTT. Protein: CASSELGGGYADTQYF.

This clonotype was seen only a few times. This chain uses TRBV20-1 with TRBJ1-1; 9 bases align to TRBD1. This CDR3 spans 16 amino acids. In germline, CDR1 is DFQATT, CDR2 SNEGSKA (reference sequence). The junction had 10 bases not matched to a gene; V was cut back by 0 bases and J by 5 bases. This CDR3 is CSARDAGTGRKTEAFF. The CDR3 bases are TGCAGTGCTAGAGACGCCGGGACAGGGAGAAAAACTGAAGCTTTCTTT.

The CDR3 reads CASSLRGRIGQPQHF. The CDR3 nucleotides read TGTGCCAGCAGTTTAAGGGGGCGGATCGGTCAGCCCCAGCATTTT. V usage is TRBV28 and J usage is TRBJ1-5, with 7 bases aligning to TRBD1. V was clipped by 2 bases and J by 6 bases; unmatched bases: 7. The CDR3 sequence is 15 residues long. CDR1 and CDR2 from the germline V gene are MDHEN and SYDVKM. The whole variable domain, remainder taken from reference TRBV28 and TRBJ1-5, is DVKVTQSSRYLVKRTGEKVFLECVQDMDHENMFWYRQDPGLGLRLIYFSYDVKMKEKGDIPEGYSVSREKKERFSLILESASTNQTSMYLCASSLRGRIGQPQHFGDGTRLSIL.

This clonotype was picked up a small number of times. The rearrangement joins TRBV19 to TRBJ1-2; 7 bases agree with TRBD1. After removal of 3 bases from V and 6 bases from J, the junction contained 10 bases not matched to a gene. The CDR3 covers 15 residues. Germline CDR1 is LNHDA and CDR2 is SQIVND (reference sequence). CDR3 sequence: CASSIATGRTHGYTF. DNA of the CDR3: TGTGCCAGTAGTATCGCGACAGGGAGAACCCATGGCTACACCTTC.

This clonotype was detected a few times. This chain uses TRBV20-1 with TRBJ2-4, with D perhaps TRBD2 (6 bases). The CDR3 is 14 residues long. CDR1 and CDR2 (germline): DFQATT, SNEGSKA (reference sequence). V shed 4 bases and J shed 2 bases, with 12 bases lying between them. The chain's CDR3 is CSAKIAGTKNIQYF. The CDR3 DNA follows: TGCAGTGCTAAAATCGCGGGGACCAAAAACATTCAGTACTTC.

This clonotype has more than one count but fewer than ten. This sequence joins TRBV27 and TRBJ1-2; tentatively, D is TRBD1 (5 bases). The CDR3 covers 13 residues. The V and J ends lost 5 bases and 8 bases respectively, with 15 bases between them. Germline CDR1 reads MNHEY; CDR2 reads SMNVEV (reference sequence). CDR3 coding DNA: TGTGCCAGCAGTCCCCCCGGGGGATTGGGCTACACCTTC. Residues: CASSPPGGLGYTF.

V is TRBV20-1 and J is TRBJ2-3; the D is unclear. The CDR3 covers 13 residues. Trimming left V 2 bases short and J 3 bases short, with 9 bases between. In germline, CDR1 is DFQATT, CDR2 SNEGSKA (reference sequence). The CDR3 DNA sequence: TGCAGTGCTAGAAGTTTTGGGACAGATACGCAGTATTTT. Translating gives CSARSFGTDTQYF.

In its sample, this clonotype was seen once. The CDR3 coding sequence is TGTGCCAGCAGTGCGACAGGGAGGAACTATGGCTACACCTTC. Its translation: CASSATGRNYGYTF. V is TRBV6-1 and J is TRBJ1-2; 7 bases align to TRBD1. The ends lost 4 bases at V and 2 bases at J; junction bases unmatched: 4. Germline V CDR1 and CDR2: MNHNS, SASEGT. The CDR3 extends over 14 amino acids.

The chain is built from TRBV5-4 and TRBJ2-7; the match to TRBD1 covers 10 bases. Trimming at V came to 4 bases and at J to 5 bases, leaving 6 bases not matched to a gene. The CDR3 loop spans 14 amino acids. Germline V gene lookup returns CDR1 SGHNT and CDR2 YYREEE (reference sequence). The CDR3 DNA sequence: TGTGCCAGCAGCACCCGGACAGGGGGGAACGAGCAGTACTTC. The encoded protein is CASSTRTGGNEQYF.

This clonotype was seen more than once but under ten times. The rearrangement joins TRBV11-2 to TRBJ1-2, with a weak D call TRBD1 (6 bases). Trimming took off 1 base at V and 7 bases at J, with 16 bases between the two ends. This CDR3 has 15 residues. CDR1 and CDR2 (germline): SGHAT, FQNNGV. The CDR3 bases are TGTGCCAGCAGCTTAGGGTTTAGGGGGGAACTTGGCTACACCTTC. Amino acid sequence: CASSLGFRGELGYTF.

V usage is TRBV5-4 and J usage is TRBJ2-5, with D perhaps being TRBD1 or TRBD2 (6 bases each). The CDR3 covers 14 residues. V lost 1 base and J 5 bases, leaving 12 bases between the germline ends. Per germline, CDR1 SGHNT and CDR2 YYREEE (reference sequence). CDR3 DNA sequence: TGTGCCAGCAGCTTGTACGGGGGCGGGGAGACCCAGTACTTC. Protein product: CASSLYGGGETQYF.